This T cell receptor (beta chain) came from a study of blood T cell repertoires in COVID-19. Produced via immunoSEQ multiplex PCR; TCRdb's table is partial and in-frame only. The sample consists of hundreds of thousands of clones, around 84% of them appearing once. The V segment lost 0 bases and the J segment 6 bases; nucleotides outside the gene matches: 16. The CDR3 totals 19 residues. Germline values: CDR1 LGHNA, CDR2 YNFKEQ. This chain joins TRBV4-2 and TRBJ2-3, with 9 nucleotides matching TRBD1. The source material was PBMCs or T cells enriched from blood (not recorded which). This receptor was taken from a middle-aged man who had recovered from COVID-19. The chain's CDR3 is CASSQDLWGGDRAWDTQYF. The CDR3 DNA is TGTGCCAGCAGCCAAGATCTATGGGGGGGGGACAGGGCATGGGATACGCAGTATTTT.